One sample yielded the 8 T cell receptor beta chains listed below, sequenced in a study of blood T cell repertoires in COVID-19. TCRdb's table, derived via immunoSEQ multiplex PCR, lists solely in-frame clones and lacks some. Altogether about 140,000 clones are present, under 90% being singletons, with the ten largest covering 5% to 7.5%. The sequenced sample consisted of peripheral blood. The receptors come from a human donor in a cohort sampled during active COVID-19.

This rearrangement joins TRBV7-8 to TRBJ1-5; D not resolved. In germline, CDR1 is SGHVS, CDR2 FQNEAQ. V was trimmed by 2 bases and J by 0 bases, leaving 8 bases between them. This CDR3 contains 15 residues. CDR3 in amino acids: CASSLHFDSNQPQHF. As DNA, the CDR3 is TGTGCCAGCAGCTTACACTTCGATAGCAATCAGCCCCAGCATTTT.

The gene calls are TRBV29-1 and TRBJ2-5, with 7 bases aligning to TRBD2. Germline-derived CDR1 and CDR2 are SQVTM and ANQGSEA. Germline trimming cut 4 bases from V and 1 base from J; bases unmatched to any gene: 6. The CDR3 sequence is 14 residues long. The CDR3 sequence: CSVVTSRFQETQYF. CDR3 in DNA: TGCAGCGTTGTGACTAGCAGATTCCAAGAGACCCAGTACTTC.

The chain combines TRBV6-5 with TRBJ1-1, with D perhaps TRBD1 (5 bases). Trimming took 10 bases from V and 3 from J, leaving 15 bases between them. Germline values: CDR1 MNHEY, CDR2 SVGAGI. The CDR3 is made up of 13 amino acids. CDR3 residues: CATKRGEDTEAFF. The CDR3 DNA reads as TGTGCCACTAAGCGGGGCGAGGACACTGAAGCTTTCTTT.

The V call is TRBV7-9, the J call TRBJ2-2; no firm D call. The V end lost 5 bases, the J end lost 2 bases, and 9 bases lay between the germline ends. Germline V gene sequence: CDR1 SEHNR, CDR2 FQNEAQ (reference sequence). This CDR3 contains 14 residues. The chain's CDR3 is CASSLAVNTGELFF. The CDR3 DNA reads TGTGCCAGCAGCCTTGCAGTAAACACCGGGGAGCTGTTTTTT.

The chain employs TRBV7-2 and TRBJ1-6, with 7 positions matching TRBD1. The CDR3 consists of 15 residues. CDR1 SGHTA and CDR2 FQGNSA come from the germline V gene. The trim removed 0 bases at V and 10 bases at J, leaving 6 bases unmatched. The CDR3 coding sequence is TGTGCCAGCAGCTTAGCAGGGGGCGTCGGGTCACCCCTCCACTTT. Protein sequence: CASSLAGGVGSPLHF. The full variable domain, with the rest looked up from reference TRBV7-2 and TRBJ1-6, is GAGVSQSPSNKVTEKGKDVELRCDPISGHTALYWYRQSLGQGLEFLIYFQGNSAPDKSGLPSDRFSAERTGGSVSTLTIQRTQQEDSAVYLCASSLAGGVGSPLHFGNGTRLTVT.

The chain combines TRBV7-2 with TRBJ1-1, with 10 bases aligning to TRBD1. V was pared by 5 bases and J by 10 bases, with 4 bases of the junction left unmatched. The CDR3 has 12 residues. Germline-derived CDR1 and CDR2 are SGHTA and FQGNSA. CDR3 DNA sequence: TGTGCCAGCAGCCCCGACAGGGGGCGAGCTTTCTTT. Its translation: CASSPDRGRAFF.

This clone was observed a few times. CDR3 bases: TGTGCCATCAGTGATGGACAGGGGGAGCAGTACTTC. Protein product: CAISDGQGEQYF. V and J are TRBV10-3 and TRBJ2-7, with 9 bases aligning to TRBD1. The CDR3 totals 12 residues. From germline, CDR1 is ENHRY and CDR2 SYGVKD. V lost 3 bases, J lost 7 bases, and 1 base stayed unmatched.

The chain is built from TRBV18 and TRBJ2-5, with 10 bases aligning to TRBD1. V dropped 4 bases and J dropped 1; count of bases not matched to a gene: 0. This CDR3 is 14 amino acids long. Germline V gene lookup returns CDR1 KGHSH and CDR2 LQKENI. CDR3 loop: CASSRTGGQETQYF. The CDR3 DNA reads TGTGCCAGCTCACGGACAGGGGGCCAAGAGACCCAGTACTTC.